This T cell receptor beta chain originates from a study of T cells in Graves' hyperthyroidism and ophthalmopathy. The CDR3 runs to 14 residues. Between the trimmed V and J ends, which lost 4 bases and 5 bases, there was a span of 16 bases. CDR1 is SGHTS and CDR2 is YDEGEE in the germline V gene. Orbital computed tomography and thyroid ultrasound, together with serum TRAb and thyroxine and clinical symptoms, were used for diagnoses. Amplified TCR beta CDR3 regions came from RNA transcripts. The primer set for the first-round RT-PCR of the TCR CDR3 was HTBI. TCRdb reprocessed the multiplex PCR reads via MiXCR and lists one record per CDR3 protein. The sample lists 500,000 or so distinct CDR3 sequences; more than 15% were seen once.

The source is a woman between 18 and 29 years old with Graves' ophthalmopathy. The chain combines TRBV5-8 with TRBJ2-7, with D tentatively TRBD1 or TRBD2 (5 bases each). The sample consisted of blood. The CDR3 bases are TGTGCCAGCAGCACACACCAGGGACGTGACGAGCAGTACTTC. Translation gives CASSTHQGRDEQYF.